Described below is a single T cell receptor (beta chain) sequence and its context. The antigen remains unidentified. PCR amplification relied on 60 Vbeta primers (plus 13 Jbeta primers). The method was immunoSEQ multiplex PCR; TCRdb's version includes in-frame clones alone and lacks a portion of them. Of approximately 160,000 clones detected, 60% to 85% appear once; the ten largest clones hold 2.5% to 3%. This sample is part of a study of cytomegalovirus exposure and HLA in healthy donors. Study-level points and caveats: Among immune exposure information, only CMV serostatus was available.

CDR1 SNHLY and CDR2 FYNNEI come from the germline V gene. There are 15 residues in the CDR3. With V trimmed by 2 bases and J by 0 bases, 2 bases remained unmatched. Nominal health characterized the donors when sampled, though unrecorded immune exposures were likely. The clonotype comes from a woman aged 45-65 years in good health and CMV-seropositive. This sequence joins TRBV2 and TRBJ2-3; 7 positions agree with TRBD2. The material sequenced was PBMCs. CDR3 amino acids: CASSENGGSTDTQYF. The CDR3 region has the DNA TGTGCCAGCAGTGAAAACGGGGGGAGCACAGATACGCAGTATTTT.